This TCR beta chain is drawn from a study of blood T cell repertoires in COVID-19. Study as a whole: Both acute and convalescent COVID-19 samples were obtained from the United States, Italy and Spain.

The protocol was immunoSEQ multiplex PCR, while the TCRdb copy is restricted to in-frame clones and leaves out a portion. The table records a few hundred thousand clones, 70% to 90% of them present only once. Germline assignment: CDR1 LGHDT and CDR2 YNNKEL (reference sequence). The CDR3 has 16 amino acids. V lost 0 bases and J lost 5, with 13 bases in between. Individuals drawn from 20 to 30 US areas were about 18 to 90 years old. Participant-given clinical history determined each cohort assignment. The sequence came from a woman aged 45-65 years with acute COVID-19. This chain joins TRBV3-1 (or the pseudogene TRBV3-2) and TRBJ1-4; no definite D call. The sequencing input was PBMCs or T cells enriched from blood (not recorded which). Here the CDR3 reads CASSQDIGSQNEKLFF. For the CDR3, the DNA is TGTGCCAGCAGCCAAGATATCGGGAGCCAGAATGAAAAACTGTTTTTT.